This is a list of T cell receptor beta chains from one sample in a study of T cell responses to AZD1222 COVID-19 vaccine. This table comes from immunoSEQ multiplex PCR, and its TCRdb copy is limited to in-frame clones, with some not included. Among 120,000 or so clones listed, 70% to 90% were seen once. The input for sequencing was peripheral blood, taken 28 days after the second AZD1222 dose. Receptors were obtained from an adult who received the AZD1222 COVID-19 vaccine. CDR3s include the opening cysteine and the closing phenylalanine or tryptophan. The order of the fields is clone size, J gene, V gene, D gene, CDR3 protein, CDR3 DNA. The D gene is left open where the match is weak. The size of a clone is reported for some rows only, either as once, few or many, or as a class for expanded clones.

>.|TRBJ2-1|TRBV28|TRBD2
CASSLPGAGGVQEQFF
TGTGCCAGCAGTTTACCCGGAGCGGGGGGTGTCCAGGAGCAGTTCTTC
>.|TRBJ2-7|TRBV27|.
CASSFAGSYEQYF
TGTGCCAGCAGTTTCGCGGGCTCCTACGAGCAGTACTTC
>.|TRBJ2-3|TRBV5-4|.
CASSLRGDTQYF
TGTGCCAGCAGCCTCAGGGGAGATACGCAGTATTTT
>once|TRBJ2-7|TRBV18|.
CASSPSPGTSYEQYF
TGTGCCAGCTCACCATCTCCAGGGACGAGCTACGAGCAGTACTTC
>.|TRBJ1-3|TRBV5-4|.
CASSPPPTARNSGNTIYF
TGTGCCAGCAGCCCGCCTCCGACAGCACGCAACTCTGGAAACACCATATATTTT
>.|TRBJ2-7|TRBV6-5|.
CASRGDFGAYEQYF
TGTGCCAGCAGGGGAGATTTTGGTGCCTACGAGCAGTACTTC
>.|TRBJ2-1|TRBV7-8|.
CASSRDWGEQFF
TGTGCCAGCAGCCGCGATTGGGGTGAGCAGTTCTTC
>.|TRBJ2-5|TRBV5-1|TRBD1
CASSFTGTGWTKLGQGGETQYF
TGCGCCAGCAGCTTTACTGGGACAGGGTGGACCAAACTGGGACAGGGTGGAGAGACCCAGTACTTC
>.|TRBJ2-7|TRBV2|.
CASSEFGVEFEQYF
TGTGCCAGCAGTGAATTCGGTGTGGAATTCGAGCAGTACTTC
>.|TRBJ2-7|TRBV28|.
CASSIQSYEQYF
TGTGCCAGCAGTATCCAGAGTTACGAGCAGTACTTC
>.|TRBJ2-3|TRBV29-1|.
CSVVWGTNGFDTQYF
TGCAGCGTTGTGTGGGGGACAAACGGATTTGATACGCAGTATTTT
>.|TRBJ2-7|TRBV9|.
CASGGRRNPFEQYF
TGTGCCAGCGGGGGACGGAGGAACCCCTTCGAGCAGTACTTC
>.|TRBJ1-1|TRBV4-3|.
CASSHQGSRRQNTEAFF
TGCGCCAGCAGCCATCAAGGCTCCCGACGGCAGAACACTGAAGCTTTCTTT
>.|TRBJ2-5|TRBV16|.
CASSQSSVDTKTQYF
TGTGCCAGCAGCCAATCCTCTGTGGATACGAAGACCCAGTACTTC
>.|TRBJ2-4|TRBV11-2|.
CASSLDVAKNIQYF
TGTGCCAGCAGCTTGGACGTAGCCAAAAACATTCAGTACTTC
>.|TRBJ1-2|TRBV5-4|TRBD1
CASSQGAGGYTF
TGTGCCAGCAGCCAGGGGGCGGGAGGCTACACCTTC
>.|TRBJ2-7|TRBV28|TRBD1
CASSVVGQATYEQYF
TGTGCCAGCAGTGTCGTCGGACAGGCGACCTACGAGCAGTACTTC
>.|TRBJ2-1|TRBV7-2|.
CASSFGRQSSANEQFF
TGTGCCAGCAGCTTTGGACGACAGAGCTCTGCCAATGAGCAGTTCTTC
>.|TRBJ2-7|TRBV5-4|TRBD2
CASSPGLAGGREQYF
TGTGCCAGCAGCCCGGGACTAGCGGGGGGCCGGGAGCAGTACTTC
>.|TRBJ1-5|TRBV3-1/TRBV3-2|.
CASSQDGGQPQHF
TGTGCCAGCAGCCAAGACGGGGGTCAGCCCCAGCATTTT
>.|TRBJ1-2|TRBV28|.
CASSLAPYGYTF
TGTGCCAGCAGTTTAGCACCCTATGGCTACACCTTC
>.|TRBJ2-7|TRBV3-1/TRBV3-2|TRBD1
CASSPGQGLFHEQYF
TGTGCCAGCAGCCCCGGACAGGGTTTATTCCACGAGCAGTACTTC
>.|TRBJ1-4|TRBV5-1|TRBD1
CASSLYPGQGVEKLFF
TGCGCCAGCAGCCTTTACCCGGGACAGGGTGTGGAAAAACTGTTTTTT
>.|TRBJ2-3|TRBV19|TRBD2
CASSIEPSITGGFHTQYF
TGTGCCAGTAGTATAGAGCCCTCTATAACGGGGGGGTTCCATACGCAGTATTTT
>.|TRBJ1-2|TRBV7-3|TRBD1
CASSLLQGGRGGYTF
TGTGCCAGCAGCTTACTACAGGGGGGGCGAGGTGGCTACACCTTC
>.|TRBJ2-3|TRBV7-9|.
CASSLNGSPDTQYF
TGTGCCAGCAGCTTAAACGGCTCTCCCGATACGCAGTATTTT
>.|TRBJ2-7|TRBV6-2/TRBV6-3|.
CASSYFYEQYF
TGTGCCAGCAGTTATTTCTACGAGCAGTACTTC
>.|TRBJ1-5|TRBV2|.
CASSGGNQPQHF
TGTGCCAGCAGCGGGGGCAATCAGCCCCAGCATTTT
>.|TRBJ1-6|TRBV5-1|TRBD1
CASSLAGQGPSPLHF
TGCGCCAGCAGCTTGGCCGGACAGGGCCCTTCACCCCTCCACTTT
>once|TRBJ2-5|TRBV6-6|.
CASSHSGIQETQYF
TGTGCCAGCAGCCATTCCGGGATCCAAGAGACCCAGTACTTC
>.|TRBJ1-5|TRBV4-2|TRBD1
CASSLVTGQVNQPQHF
TGTGCCAGCAGCCTCGTTACGGGACAGGTAAATCAGCCCCAGCATTTT